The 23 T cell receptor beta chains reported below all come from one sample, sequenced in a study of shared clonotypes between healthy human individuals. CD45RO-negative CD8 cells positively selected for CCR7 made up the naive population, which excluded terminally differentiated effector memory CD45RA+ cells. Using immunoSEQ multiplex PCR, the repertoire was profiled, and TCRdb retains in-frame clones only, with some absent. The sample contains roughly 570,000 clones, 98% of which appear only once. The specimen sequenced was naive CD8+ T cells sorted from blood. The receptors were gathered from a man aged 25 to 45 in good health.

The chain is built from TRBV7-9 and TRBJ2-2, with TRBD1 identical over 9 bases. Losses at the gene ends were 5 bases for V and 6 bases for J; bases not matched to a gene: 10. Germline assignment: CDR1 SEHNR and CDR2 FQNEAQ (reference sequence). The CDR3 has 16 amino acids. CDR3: CASSQTDRGLPGELFF. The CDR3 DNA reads TGTGCCAGCAGCCAAACGGACAGGGGACTACCCGGGGAGCTGTTTTTT.

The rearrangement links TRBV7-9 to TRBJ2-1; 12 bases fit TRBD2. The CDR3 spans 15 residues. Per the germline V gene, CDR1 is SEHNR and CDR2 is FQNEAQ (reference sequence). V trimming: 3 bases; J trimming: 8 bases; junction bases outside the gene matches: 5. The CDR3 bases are TGTGCCAGCAGCTTGACTAGCGGGAGTATCTATGAGCAGTTCTTC. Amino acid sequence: CASSLTSGSIYEQFF.

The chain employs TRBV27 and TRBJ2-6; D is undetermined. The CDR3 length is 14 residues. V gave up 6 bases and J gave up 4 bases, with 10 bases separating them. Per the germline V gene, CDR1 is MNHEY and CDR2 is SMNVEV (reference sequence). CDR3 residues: CASSSLGGANVLTF. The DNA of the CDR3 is TGTGCCAGCAGCTCGCTCGGCGGGGCCAACGTCCTGACTTTC.

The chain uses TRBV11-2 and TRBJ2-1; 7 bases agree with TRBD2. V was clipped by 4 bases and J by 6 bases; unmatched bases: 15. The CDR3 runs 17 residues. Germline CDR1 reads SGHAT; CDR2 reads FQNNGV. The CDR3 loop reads CASSSPLPRQRGNEQFF. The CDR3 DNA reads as TGTGCCAGCAGCTCTCCCCTTCCCCGGCAGCGGGGCAATGAGCAGTTCTTC.

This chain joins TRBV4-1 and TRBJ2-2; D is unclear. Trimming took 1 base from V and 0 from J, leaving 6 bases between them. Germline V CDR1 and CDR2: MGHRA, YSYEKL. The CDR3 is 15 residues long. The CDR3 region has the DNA TGCGCCAGCAGCCAAGGGCCGTCGAACACCGGGGAGCTGTTTTTT. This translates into CASSQGPSNTGELFF.

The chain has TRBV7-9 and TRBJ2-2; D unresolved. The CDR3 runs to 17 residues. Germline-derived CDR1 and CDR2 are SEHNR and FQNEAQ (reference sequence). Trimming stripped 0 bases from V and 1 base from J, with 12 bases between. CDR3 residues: CASSLALGQENTGELFF. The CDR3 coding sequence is TGTGCCAGCAGCTTAGCGCTCGGGCAGGAGAACACCGGGGAGCTGTTTTTT.

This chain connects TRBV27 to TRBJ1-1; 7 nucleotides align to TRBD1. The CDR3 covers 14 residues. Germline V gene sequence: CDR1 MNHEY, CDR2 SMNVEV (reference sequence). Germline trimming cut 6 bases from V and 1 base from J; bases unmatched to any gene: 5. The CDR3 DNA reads TGTGCCAGCAGGGCCGGGACAGAGAACACTGAAGCTTTCTTT. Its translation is CASRAGTENTEAFF.

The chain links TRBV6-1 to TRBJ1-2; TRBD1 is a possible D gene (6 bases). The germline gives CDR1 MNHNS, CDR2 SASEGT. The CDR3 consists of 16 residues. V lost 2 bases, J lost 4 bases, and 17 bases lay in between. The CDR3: CASSEYGSGASYGYTF. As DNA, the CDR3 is TGTGCCAGCAGTGAATACGGGTCAGGGGCCTCCTATGGCTACACCTTC.

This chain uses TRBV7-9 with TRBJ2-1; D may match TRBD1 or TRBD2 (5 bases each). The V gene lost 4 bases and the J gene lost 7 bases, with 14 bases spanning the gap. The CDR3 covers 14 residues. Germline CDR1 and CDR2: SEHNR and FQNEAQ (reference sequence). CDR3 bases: TGTGCCAGCAGCTCCCCGGGGCGGCCAAATGAGCAGTTCTTC. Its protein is CASSSPGRPNEQFF.

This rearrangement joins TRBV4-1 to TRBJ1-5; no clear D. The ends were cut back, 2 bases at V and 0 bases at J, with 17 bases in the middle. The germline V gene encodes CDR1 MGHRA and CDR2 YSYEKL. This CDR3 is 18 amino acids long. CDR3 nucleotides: TGCGCCAGCAGCCAATTGGGTATGGGCGCTGGTAGCAATCAGCCCCAGCATTTT. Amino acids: CASSQLGMGAGSNQPQHF.

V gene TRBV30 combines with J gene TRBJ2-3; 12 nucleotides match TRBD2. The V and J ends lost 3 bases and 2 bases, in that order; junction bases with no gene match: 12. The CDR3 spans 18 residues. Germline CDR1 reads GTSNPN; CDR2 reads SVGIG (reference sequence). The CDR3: CAWSGTSGRLDYTDTQYF. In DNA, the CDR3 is TGTGCCTGGAGCGGAACTAGCGGGAGGCTTGATTACACAGATACGCAGTATTTT.

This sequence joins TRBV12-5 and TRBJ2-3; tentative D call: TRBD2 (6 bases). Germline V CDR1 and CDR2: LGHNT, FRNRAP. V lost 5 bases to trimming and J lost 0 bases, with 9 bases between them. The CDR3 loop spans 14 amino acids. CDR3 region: CASGPGDSTDTQYF. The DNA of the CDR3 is TGTGCTAGTGGTCCGGGGGACAGCACAGATACGCAGTATTTT.

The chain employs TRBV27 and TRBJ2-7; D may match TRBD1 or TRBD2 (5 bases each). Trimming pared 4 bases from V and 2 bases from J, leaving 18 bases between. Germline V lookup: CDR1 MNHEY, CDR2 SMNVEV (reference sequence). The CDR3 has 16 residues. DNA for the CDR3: TGTGCCAGCAGTTCTGGGACCAGCACGTCCCCCTACGAGCAGTACTTC. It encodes CASSSGTSTSPYEQYF.

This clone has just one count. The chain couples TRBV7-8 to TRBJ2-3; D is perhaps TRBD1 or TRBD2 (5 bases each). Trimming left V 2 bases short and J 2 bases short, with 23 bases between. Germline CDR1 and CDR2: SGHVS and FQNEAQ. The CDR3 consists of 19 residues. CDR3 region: CASSLYAEERGRDTDTQYF. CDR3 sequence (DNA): TGTGCCAGCAGCTTATACGCGGAGGAGAGGGGCCGTGACACAGATACGCAGTATTTT.

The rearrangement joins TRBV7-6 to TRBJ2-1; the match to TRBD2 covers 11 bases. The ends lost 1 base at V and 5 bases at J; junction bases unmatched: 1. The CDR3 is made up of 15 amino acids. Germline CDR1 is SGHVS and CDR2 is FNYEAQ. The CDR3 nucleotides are TGTGCCAGCAGCTTAGGACTAGCGGGACACAATGAGCAGTTCTTC. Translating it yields CASSLGLAGHNEQFF.

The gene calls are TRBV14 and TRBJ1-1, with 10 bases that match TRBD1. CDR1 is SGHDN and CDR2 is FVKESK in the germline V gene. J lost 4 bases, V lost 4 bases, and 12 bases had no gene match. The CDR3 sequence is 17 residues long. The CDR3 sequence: CASSPSRDRGRGTEAFF. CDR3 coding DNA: TGTGCCAGCAGCCCGTCCCGGGACAGGGGCCGGGGCACTGAAGCTTTCTTT.

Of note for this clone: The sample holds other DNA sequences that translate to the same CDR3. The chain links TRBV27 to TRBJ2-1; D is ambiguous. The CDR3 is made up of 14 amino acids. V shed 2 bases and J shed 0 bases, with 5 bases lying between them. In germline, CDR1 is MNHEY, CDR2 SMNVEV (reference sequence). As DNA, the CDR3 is TGTGCCAGCAGTTTAATTTCCTCCTACAATGAGCAGTTCTTC. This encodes CASSLISSYNEQFF.

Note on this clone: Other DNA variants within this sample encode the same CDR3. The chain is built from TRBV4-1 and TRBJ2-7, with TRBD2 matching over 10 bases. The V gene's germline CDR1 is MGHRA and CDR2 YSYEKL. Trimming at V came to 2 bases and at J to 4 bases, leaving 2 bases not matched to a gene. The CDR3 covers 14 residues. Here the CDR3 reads CASSQLAGVYEQYF. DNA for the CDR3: TGCGCCAGCAGCCAACTAGCGGGAGTTTACGAGCAGTACTTC.

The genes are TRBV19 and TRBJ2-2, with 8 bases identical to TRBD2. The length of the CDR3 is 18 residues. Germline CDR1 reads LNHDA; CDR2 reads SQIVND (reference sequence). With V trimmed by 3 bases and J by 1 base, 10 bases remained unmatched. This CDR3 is CASSIVRGGRLNTGELFF. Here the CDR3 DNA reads TGTGCCAGTAGTATCGTACGGGGCGGGAGGCTGAACACCGGGGAGCTGTTTTTT.

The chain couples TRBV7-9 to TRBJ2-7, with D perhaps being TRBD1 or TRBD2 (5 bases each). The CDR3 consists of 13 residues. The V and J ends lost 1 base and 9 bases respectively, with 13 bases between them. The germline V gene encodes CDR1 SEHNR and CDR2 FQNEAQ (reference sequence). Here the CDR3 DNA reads TGTGCCAGCAGCTTAGGAGGGGTAGAAGGGCAGTACTTC. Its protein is CASSLGGVEGQYF.

CDR3 DNA: TGTGCCAGTAGTCCCCGACAGGGGGCTAATCAAGAGACCCAGTACTTC. Its translation: CASSPRQGANQETQYF. The chain couples TRBV19 to TRBJ2-5; 10 nucleotides align to TRBD1. Losses at the gene ends were 5 bases for V and 2 bases for J; bases not matched to a gene: 8. From germline, CDR1 is LNHDA and CDR2 SQIVND (reference sequence). The CDR3 runs 16 residues. Combining the CDR3 with reference TRBV19 and TRBJ2-5 gives the whole variable domain DGGITQSPKYLFRKEGQNVTLSCEQNLNHDAMYWYRQDPGQGLRLIYYSQIVNDFQKGDIAEGYSVSREKKESFPLTVTSAQKNPTAFYLCASSPRQGANQETQYFGPGTRLLVL.

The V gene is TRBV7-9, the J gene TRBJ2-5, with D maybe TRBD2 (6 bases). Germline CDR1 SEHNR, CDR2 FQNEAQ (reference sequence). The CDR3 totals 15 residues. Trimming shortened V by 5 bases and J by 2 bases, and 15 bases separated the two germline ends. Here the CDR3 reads CASSLPAGPQETQYF. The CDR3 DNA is TGTGCCAGCAGCCTACCGGCGGGACCACAAGAGACCCAGTACTTC.

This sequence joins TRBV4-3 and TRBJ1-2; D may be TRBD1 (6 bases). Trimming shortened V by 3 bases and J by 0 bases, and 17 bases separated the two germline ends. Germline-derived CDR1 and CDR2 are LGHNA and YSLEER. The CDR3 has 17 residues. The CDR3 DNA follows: TGCGCCAGCAGCCAGAACCCGATGACAGGTGCTAACTATGGCTACACCTTC. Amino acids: CASSQNPMTGANYGYTF.